A single sample gave rise to the 21 T cell receptor beta chains below, sequenced in a study of early T cells in non-severe SARS-CoV-2 infection (dated by TCRdb to about 2021). Libraries were prepared through 5' RACE. Sequencing took place on a NextSeq 500. The raw public reads went through TCRdb reprocessing: fastp at Q25, MiXCR clone calling, in-frame beta chains kept. Rows with one shared CDR3 protein collapse into an entry with the most common genes and DNA. This sample comprises roughly 80,000 distinct CDR3 sequences, approximately 10% of them detected only once. The ten largest clones capture approximately 12% of the sample. Specimen: whole blood, collected at baseline. The receptors here all came from an adult who was a healthcare worker with PCR-confirmed SARS-CoV-2 infection or an uninfected control (not recorded which).

This clonotype was counted many times. The chain combines TRBV28 with TRBJ2-7; the D call may be TRBD1 or TRBD2 (6 bases each). The germline CDR1 and CDR2 sequences are MDHEN and SYDVKM. The V end was cut by 3 bases, the J end by 7 bases, with 19 bases between. This CDR3 is built from 15 residues. In nucleotides, the CDR3 is TGTGCCAGCAGTTTCTCCACAGGGAGGTTGAAAGAGCAGTACTTC. It specifies CASSFSTGRLKEQYF. The full variable domain, in which reference TRBV28 and TRBJ2-7 provide the parts outside the CDR3, is DVKVTQSSRYLVKRTGEKVFLECVQDMDHENMFWYRQDPGLGLRLIYFSYDVKMKEKGDIPEGYSVSREKKERFSLILESASTNQTSMYLCASSFSTGRLKEQYFGPGTRLTVT.

This clonotype has a handful of counts. The V and J genes are TRBV9 and TRBJ2-3, with unresolved D. Germline-derived CDR1 and CDR2 are SGDLS and YYNGEE. Trimming took 5 bases from V and 1 from J, leaving 8 bases between them. CDR3 length: 13 residues. The CDR3 reads CASRGPRTDTQYF. As DNA, the CDR3 is TGTGCCAGCAGAGGACCTCGCACAGATACGCAGTATTTT.

This chain links TRBV10-3 with TRBJ2-5; TRBD2 might be the D (5 bases). CDR1 is ENHRY and CDR2 is SYGVKD in the germline V gene. This CDR3 region has 16 residues. Trimming shortened V by 6 bases and J by 3 bases, and 20 bases separated the two germline ends. The DNA for the CDR3 is TGTGCCATCAGCGGGAAACCGGGCCAGACTAAAGAGACCCAGTACTTC. Translated, it gives CAISGKPGQTKETQYF.

This clonotype has just a few counts. V gene TRBV7-2 combines with J gene TRBJ2-2; no clear D gene. The CDR3 length is 14 residues. CDR1 is SGHTA and CDR2 is FQGNSA in the germline V gene. V dropped 1 base and J dropped 3 bases, with 6 bases sitting between them. This CDR3 reads CASSLVLDTGELFF. The CDR3 nucleotides are TGTGCCAGCAGCTTAGTCTTGGACACCGGGGAGCTGTTTTTT.

This clonotype was seen a few times. The chain uses TRBV7-7 and TRBJ2-3, with 9 bases matching TRBD1. The CDR3 has 15 amino acids. J lost 4 bases, V lost 5 bases, and 7 bases had no gene match. Germline V gene lookup returns CDR1 SSHAT and CDR2 FNYEAQ (reference sequence). This CDR3 reads CASSLGQGSADTQYF. The CDR3 DNA sequence: TGTGCCAGCAGCCTGGGACAGGGCAGCGCAGATACGCAGTATTTT.

The genes are TRBV20-1 and TRBJ1-5; D unresolved. V was pared by 0 bases and J by 2 bases, with 8 bases between. The CDR3 has 14 amino acids. Germline V lookup: CDR1 DFQATT, CDR2 SNEGSKA (reference sequence). Here the CDR3 DNA reads TGCAGTGCTAGAGAGGTTGGGGGCAATCAGCCCCAGCATTTT. Protein sequence: CSAREVGGNQPQHF.

The V call is TRBV25-1, the J call TRBJ2-7; 11 bases align to TRBD1. Unmatched junction bases numbered 5, after V lost 4 bases and J lost 6 bases. The CDR3 sequence is 14 residues long. The germline V gene encodes CDR1 MGHDK and CDR2 SYGVNS. Written as DNA, the CDR3 is TGTGCCAGCAGTGTGGGACAGGGGGAAAGCGAGCAGTACTTC. Its translation: CASSVGQGESEQYF.

This rearrangement joins TRBV6-6 to TRBJ1-5, with D tentatively TRBD1 (5 bases). Germline-derived CDR1 and CDR2 are MNHNY and SVGAGI (reference sequence). The V end was cut by 6 bases, the J end by 0 bases, with 15 bases between. The CDR3 length is 16 residues. The chain's CDR3 is CASSPGTAYSNQPQHF. The CDR3 DNA sequence: TGTGCCAGCAGCCCCGGGACGGCATATAGCAATCAGCCCCAGCATTTT.

This clonotype appeared many times. The chain combines TRBV4-1 with TRBJ1-2; D unclear. V gave up 0 bases and J gave up 2 bases, with 10 bases separating them. Germline V CDR1 and CDR2: MGHRA, YSYEKL. This CDR3 has 15 residues. The CDR3 DNA follows: TGCGCCAGCAGCCAAGAAGAAACGGTGAACTATGGCTACACCTTC. This sequence encodes CASSQEETVNYGYTF.

The chain couples TRBV6-6 to TRBJ1-1; D is uncertain. Germline-derived CDR1 and CDR2 are MNHNY and SVGAGI (reference sequence). The V end was cut by 2 bases, the J end by 5 bases, with 15 bases between. The CDR3 has 15 residues. Written as DNA, the CDR3 is TGTGCCAGCAGTTACGCAACGGAACAAGAGACTGAAGCTTTCTTT. Translated, it gives CASSYATEQETEAFF.

The chain joins TRBV5-6 to TRBJ2-5; a possible D gene is TRBD2 (6 bases). The CDR3 contains 13 residues. V dropped 4 bases and J dropped 4 bases, with 11 bases sitting between them. CDR1 is SGHDT, CDR2 YYEEEE, per germline. As DNA, the CDR3 is TGTGCCAGCAGCGAAGCGGGCACAGAGACCCAGTACTTC. It yields the protein CASSEAGTETQYF.

This clonotype was found a few times. The chain recombines TRBV29-1 with TRBJ2-1; 9 bases match TRBD2. The CDR3 consists of 15 residues. From germline, CDR1 is SQVTM and CDR2 ANQGSEA. V gave up 7 bases and J gave up 0 bases; unmatched junction bases: 7. The CDR3 bases are TGCAGCGCCCCGCGGGAGGGAAGCTCCTACAATGAGCAGTTCTTC. Its translation is CSAPREGSSYNEQFF.

This clonotype was seen more than once but under ten times. This sequence joins TRBV29-1 and TRBJ2-1, with 8 bases lining up with TRBD2. From germline, CDR1 is SQVTM and CDR2 ANQGSEA. CDR3 size: 16 residues. The trim removed 8 bases at V and 8 bases at J, leaving 20 bases unmatched. Here the CDR3 DNA reads TGCAGCACCTCCGGGGGAACGGGACTAGAAAGCGATGAGCAGTTCTTC. It specifies CSTSGGTGLESDEQFF.

This clonotype was observed a few times. V gene TRBV3-1 combines with J gene TRBJ2-2; possible D gene TRBD1, 5 bases. V was pared by 6 bases and J by 0 bases, with 20 bases between. The CDR3 has 18 amino acids. The germline V gene has CDR1 LGHDT and CDR2 YNNKEL (reference sequence). The CDR3: CASRAPQGMIANTGELFF. DNA for the CDR3: TGTGCCAGCAGGGCGCCGCAGGGAATGATCGCGAACACCGGGGAGCTGTTTTTT.

In this sample, this clonotype turned up many times. The chain recombines TRBV7-2 with TRBJ2-5; a possible D gene is TRBD2 (6 bases). Trimming left V 1 base short and J 3 bases short, with 12 bases between. CDR1 SGHTA and CDR2 FQGNSA come from the germline V gene. CDR3 length equals 15 residues. The CDR3 DNA sequence: TGTGCCAGCAGCTTAGTGGGGCGGGGTGAAGAGACCCAGTACTTC. This sequence encodes CASSLVGRGEETQYF.

The chain employs TRBV3-1 and TRBJ1-1, with 7 bases identical to TRBD1. CDR1 and CDR2 from the germline V gene are LGHDT and YNNKEL (reference sequence). CDR3 size: 18 residues. V shed 2 bases, J shed 9 bases, and the junction held 21 bases outside the gene matches. The CDR3 region is CASSQLFSAGTAFGQAFF. The CDR3 nucleotides are TGTGCCAGCAGCCAACTTTTCTCAGCCGGGACAGCGTTTGGTCAAGCTTTCTTT.

This clonotype was seen ten or more times. CDR3 nucleotides: TGCAGCGTACAAGGGACTGGTTATGGCTACACCTTC. As protein: CSVQGTGYGYTF. This chain links TRBV29-1 with TRBJ1-2, with D possibly being TRBD1 (5 bases). The CDR3 consists of 12 residues. V gave up 6 bases and J gave up 5 bases, with 13 bases separating them. Germline CDR1 SQVTM, CDR2 ANQGSEA.

The chain employs TRBV3-1 and TRBJ2-3, with D perhaps matching TRBD2 (5 bases). The CDR3 has 15 amino acids. Germline V lookup: CDR1 LGHDT, CDR2 YNNKEL (reference sequence). V was trimmed by 1 base and J by 2 bases, leaving 10 bases between them. The CDR3 sequence: CASSQAYGDTDTQYF. For the CDR3, the DNA is TGTGCCAGCAGCCAAGCCTACGGGGACACAGATACGCAGTATTTT.

This chain joins TRBV29-1 and TRBJ2-2; D not resolved. Deletions cut 5 bases from V and 0 bases from J, with 13 bases between. The CDR3 loop spans 15 amino acids. Germline V gene sequence: CDR1 SQVTM, CDR2 ANQGSEA. The CDR3 sequence is CSVFNSPANTGELFF. The CDR3 DNA sequence: TGCAGCGTTTTTAATTCTCCCGCGAACACCGGGGAGCTGTTTTTT.

This clonotype was seen a few times. The chain is built from TRBV6-6 and TRBJ2-7; possibly TRBD2 for D (5 bases). The V gene lost 6 bases and the J gene lost 4 bases, with 10 bases spanning the gap. Germline assignment: CDR1 MNHNY and CDR2 SVGAGI (reference sequence). CDR3 size: 12 residues. CDR3 region: CASSRSGYEQYF. CDR3 nucleotide sequence: TGTGCCAGCAGCCGCTCGGGGTACGAGCAGTACTTC.

This chain joins TRBV25-1 and TRBJ2-2; D remains unclear. The V end lost 4 bases, the J end lost 3 bases, and 9 bases lay between the germline ends. This CDR3 contains 14 residues. Per germline, CDR1 MGHDK and CDR2 SYGVNS. The CDR3 sequence: CASSGPPDTGELFF. Written as DNA, the CDR3 is TGTGCCAGCAGTGGACCGCCCGACACCGGGGAGCTGTTTTTT.